This entry lists 21 T cell receptor beta chains sequenced from one sample in a study of T-cell reconstitution after alpha-beta-depleted transplantation in children. As it was prepared, the TCRbeta library received unique molecular identifiers. TCRdb processed the PCR reads anew with MiXCR; each CDR3 protein has one entry. The repertoire includes a few hundred thousand distinct CDR3 sequences, roughly 11% of them detected once, and roughly 30% sits in the top ten. The sample here was PBMCs, taken before TCRalphabeta/CD19-depleted stem cell transplant. All receptors come from a child younger than two with acute myeloid leukemia, due to receive a stem cell transplant.

This clonotype was picked up a small number of times. The chain has TRBV29-1 and TRBJ2-2; D remains ambiguous. The CDR3 loop spans 11 amino acids. Trimming took off 6 bases at V and 8 bases at J, with 10 bases between the two ends. Germline V lookup: CDR1 SQVTM, CDR2 ANQGSEA. The CDR3 sequence is CSVFGEGELFF. The CDR3 nucleotides are TGCAGCGTCTTTGGGGAAGGGGAGCTGTTTTTT.

Many counts were recorded for this clonotype. This chain uses TRBV12-3 or TRBV12-4 with TRBJ1-5; D gene uncertain. Trimming shortened V by 0 bases and J by 4 bases, and 7 bases separated the two germline ends. This CDR3 has 14 amino acids. This CDR3 is CASSLAGKNQPQHF. The CDR3 coding sequence is TGTGCCAGCAGTTTAGCAGGGAAAAATCAGCCCCAGCATTTT.

The rearrangement links TRBV2 to TRBJ2-3; 8 positions agree with TRBD2. Germline V lookup: CDR1 SNHLY, CDR2 FYNNEI. The CDR3 covers 14 residues. Losses at the gene ends were 5 bases for V and 6 bases for J; bases not matched to a gene: 7. In nucleotides, the CDR3 is TGTGCCAGCAGTACGGGAGGGCCAGGGGATACGCAGTATTTT. The encoded protein is CASSTGGPGDTQYF.

This clonotype has at least ten counts. The V gene is TRBV7-9, the J gene TRBJ2-7, with 11 bases aligning to TRBD1. The J segment lost 3 bases and the V segment lost 4 bases, leaving 5 bases of the junction unmatched. Germline V lookup: CDR1 SEHNR, CDR2 FQNEAQ (reference sequence). This CDR3 comprises 15 residues. The CDR3, as DNA: TGTGCCAGCAGCTCAGGGACAGGGGGATTCTACGAGCAGTACTTC. It encodes CASSSGTGGFYEQYF.

This clonotype was seen many times. CDR3 amino acids: CASMWRKRGYTDTQYF. The CDR3 DNA sequence: TGTGCCAGCATGTGGCGGAAGCGGGGGTACACAGATACGCAGTATTTT. The V and J genes are TRBV12-3 or TRBV12-4 and TRBJ2-3; 8 bases fit TRBD2. The CDR3 has 16 amino acids. Unmatched junction bases numbered 11, after V lost 7 bases and J lost 2 bases.

This clonotype appeared many times. The V and J genes are TRBV28 and TRBJ1-2; D perhaps matches TRBD1 (5 bases). The CDR3 sequence is 12 residues long. Germline V gene lookup returns CDR1 MDHEN and CDR2 SYDVKM. The V end lost 6 bases, the J end lost 4 bases, and 9 bases lay between the germline ends. CDR3 residues: CASSPGRYGYTF. CDR3 nucleotides: TGTGCCAGCAGCCCGGGACGCTATGGCTACACCTTC.

This clonotype was picked up many times. The gene calls are TRBV3-1 and TRBJ2-4, with TRBD2 matching 8 bases. With 0 bases clipped from V and 5 bases from J, the junction kept 0 bases outside the gene matches. This CDR3 comprises 14 residues. The germline V gene encodes CDR1 LGHDT and CDR2 YNNKEL (reference sequence). The CDR3 DNA reads TGTGCCAGCAGCCAAGAAGCGGGAGAAAACATTCAGTACTTC. Translation gives CASSQEAGENIQYF.

This clonotype has a count of ten or more. The V call is TRBV6-1, the J call TRBJ2-2; 8 bases are a match to TRBD2. The CDR3 extends over 13 amino acids. J was trimmed by 4 bases and V by 6 bases; bases with no gene match: 1. Germline lookup yields CDR1 MNHNS and CDR2 SASEGT. The CDR3 loop is CASRLAGTGELFF. DNA for the CDR3: TGTGCCAGCAGGCTAGCGGGCACCGGGGAGCTGTTTTTT.

This clonotype was seen many times. The chain employs TRBV21-1 and TRBJ1-1; no check of the table's D call, TRBD1, against the DNA was made. TRBV21-1 is a pseudogene segment. The CDR3 length is 15 residues. The CDR3 region has the DNA TGTGCCAGCAGCACTAGGGGGGGGTGGAGCACTGAAGCTTTCTTT. Translation gives CASSTRGGWSTEAFF.

This clonotype was counted ten times or more. The genes are TRBV6-5 and TRBJ1-1; D unresolved. Trimming stripped 4 bases from V and 0 bases from J, with 9 bases between. Looked up from germline, CDR1 is MNHEY and CDR2 is SVGAGI. This CDR3 is built from 14 residues. The CDR3 region has the DNA TGTGCCAGCAGTTGGGGAAGAATGAACACTGAAGCTTTCTTT. This gives the protein CASSWGRMNTEAFF.

This clonotype was picked up a small number of times. The V gene is TRBV20-1, the J gene TRBJ2-7; TRBD1 aligns across 9 bases. The CDR3 is 14 amino acids. Germline V gives CDR1 DFQATT, CDR2 SNEGSKA (reference sequence). The V and J ends lost 7 bases and 3 bases, in that order; junction bases with no gene match: 10. The CDR3 reads CSVPSGTGIYEQYF. CDR3 DNA sequence: TGCAGTGTCCCATCCGGGACAGGGATCTACGAGCAGTACTTC.

This clonotype was counted ten times or more. The V gene is TRBV11-1, the J gene TRBJ1-5; D not resolved. Germline V lookup: CDR1 SGHAT, CDR2 FQDESV (reference sequence). CDR3 length: 18 residues. The germline V and J ends were trimmed by 0 bases and 0 bases, with 15 bases remaining between them. The CDR3 coding sequence is TGTGCCAGCAGCTTAGCGCGAGAGGCCTTGGATAGCAATCAGCCCCAGCATTTT. Amino acid sequence: CASSLAREALDSNQPQHF.

The V gene is TRBV7-8, the J gene TRBJ2-3, with D perhaps given as TRBD1 or TRBD2 (5 bases each). Trimming left V 4 bases short and J 0 bases short, with 14 bases between. Germline CDR1 and CDR2: SGHVS and FQNEAQ. The CDR3 extends over 16 amino acids. This CDR3 reads CASSSRGRQSTDTQYF. In DNA form, the CDR3 reads TGTGCCAGCAGCTCCCGAGGGAGACAGAGCACAGATACGCAGTATTTT.

The V call is TRBV30, the J call TRBJ2-7; D gene unclear. Germline V gene data show CDR1 as GTSNPN and CDR2 as SVGIG (reference sequence). The V and J ends lost 2 bases and 3 bases respectively, with 8 bases between them. The CDR3 contains 12 residues. The CDR3 spells CAWSRTGYEQYF. The CDR3 DNA is TGTGCCTGGAGTAGAACGGGCTACGAGCAGTACTTC.

This clonotype was seen repeatedly, ten times or more. This chain links TRBV3-1 with TRBJ2-5; 9 nucleotides line up with TRBD2. Germline CDR1 reads LGHDT; CDR2 reads YNNKEL (reference sequence). The CDR3 loop spans 14 amino acids. The junction had 1 base not matched to a gene; V was cut back by 2 bases and J by 3 bases. The CDR3 nucleotides read TGTGCCAGCAGCCAACGACTAGCGGAAGAGACCCAGTACTTC. Its protein product is CASSQRLAEETQYF.

Regarding this clonotype: This may come from a read error, since a much larger clone is one base off. This sequence joins TRBV7-3 and TRBJ2-1; perhaps TRBD2 as D (5 bases). The germline V gene encodes CDR1 SGHTA and CDR2 FQGTGA. Trimming left V 4 bases short and J 9 bases short, with 16 bases between. This CDR3 contains 14 residues. The CDR3 is CASSSAAREGEQFF. The CDR3, as DNA: TGTGCCAGCAGCTCAGCGGCGAGGGAAGGTGAGCAGTTCTTC. Full variable domain (outside the CDR3, taken from reference TRBV7-3 and TRBJ2-1): GAGVSQTPSNKVTEKGKYVELRCDPISGHTALYWYRQSLGQGPEFLIYFQGTGAADDSGLPNDRFFAVRPEGSVSTLKIQRTERGDSAVYLCASSSAAREGEQFFGPGTRLTVL.

There are many counts of this clonotype. The chain combines TRBV3-1 with TRBJ2-2, with no clear D. Germline-derived CDR1 and CDR2 are LGHDT and YNNKEL (reference sequence). The length of the CDR3 is 16 residues. V shed 2 bases and J shed 7 bases, with 17 bases lying between them. CDR3 DNA sequence: TGTGCCAGCAGCCAACAGATTACCCCGGTTGGCGGGGAGCTGTTTTTT. This translates into CASSQQITPVGGELFF.

This clonotype was counted between two and nine times. The rearrangement joins TRBV6-1 to TRBJ1-6; D is uncertain. Germline CDR1 is MNHNS and CDR2 is SASEGT. This CDR3 contains 13 residues. The V end was cut by 10 bases, the J end by 4 bases, with 11 bases between. The CDR3 is CAIREQYNSPLHF. The CDR3 nucleotides read TGTGCCATACGGGAACAGTATAATTCACCCCTCCACTTT.

This clonotype was recorded many times. This rearrangement joins TRBV5-1 to TRBJ2-1; 10 nucleotides line up with TRBD2. The CDR3 is 16 amino acids. With 4 bases clipped from V and 1 base from J, the junction kept 5 bases outside the gene matches. Germline V gene sequence: CDR1 SGHRS, CDR2 YFSETQ. This chain's CDR3 is CASSPIAGGSYNEQFF. In DNA form, the CDR3 reads TGCGCCAGCAGCCCAATAGCGGGAGGTTCCTACAATGAGCAGTTCTTC.

This clonotype occurred many times. V and J are TRBV30 and TRBJ1-2; D gene ambiguous. This CDR3 spans 11 amino acids. Germline V gives CDR1 GTSNPN, CDR2 SVGIG (reference sequence). V was trimmed by 7 bases and J by 14 bases, leaving 20 bases between them. Here the CDR3 DNA reads TGTGCCTCCCATTCTAGCCCGAAGATAACCTTC. Encoded protein: CASHSSPKITF.

This clonotype was seen ten or more times. The chain has TRBV11-1 and TRBJ2-3; 10 bases are shared with TRBD2. Trimming at V came to 1 base and at J to 7 bases, leaving 11 bases not matched to a gene. CDR1 SGHAT and CDR2 FQDESV come from the germline V gene (reference sequence). This CDR3 has 17 residues. In DNA form, the CDR3 reads TGTGCCAGCAGCTTAGTCCGTGGGACTAGCGAAGGAAATACGCAGTATTTT. It translates to CASSLVRGTSEGNTQYF.